Listed below are T cell receptor beta chains from one sample, sequenced in a study of shared clonotypes between healthy human individuals. Some clones are missing from TCRdb's copy, which holds only in-frame ones; the method was immunoSEQ multiplex PCR. This sample has 2 million to 2.5 million clones, with under 95% found just once. Sequencing was done on a sample of naive CD4+ T cells from PBMCs. The receptors derive from a man between 18 and 29 years old in good health. Some clones in this sample may be carry-over from other donors' samples. Each CDR3 is given with its conserved first and last residue.

v_gene: TRBV7-9; j_gene: TRBJ2-2; CDR3aa: CASSPDPAATGELFF
v_gene: TRBV5-1; j_gene: TRBJ1-1; CDR3aa: CASSLGEGNTEAFF
v_gene: TRBV5-5; j_gene: TRBJ1-4; CDR3aa: CASSIGGTLNEKLFF
v_gene: TRBV7-9; j_gene: TRBJ1-1; CDR3aa: CASSLPQGLTEAFF
v_gene: TRBV6-1; j_gene: TRBJ2-3; CDR3aa: CASSENPGRTDTQYF
v_gene: TRBV6-5; j_gene: TRBJ2-1; CDR3aa: CASNKGEPFF
v_gene: TRBV19; j_gene: TRBJ1-4; CDR3aa: CASSIYNGLFLKLFF
v_gene: TRBV5-1; j_gene: TRBJ2-7; CDR3aa: CASSLTPSGSNFYEQYF
v_gene: TRBV5-1; j_gene: TRBJ2-7; CDR3aa: CASSLGLAGTYEQYF
v_gene: TRBV5-1; j_gene: TRBJ2-7; CDR3aa: CASSLPESSYEQYF
v_gene: TRBV28; j_gene: TRBJ1-2; CDR3aa: CASSFPDRESGYTF
v_gene: TRBV10-1; j_gene: TRBJ2-7; CDR3aa: CASSDSRKAGRRPSYEQYF
v_gene: TRBV9; j_gene: TRBJ2-3; CDR3aa: CASSVAGGGADTQYF
v_gene: TRBV2; j_gene: TRBJ2-7; CDR3aa: CASTGHTYEQYF
v_gene: TRBV19; j_gene: TRBJ1-5; CDR3aa: CASNGQGADQPQHF
v_gene: TRBV7-8; j_gene: TRBJ2-5; CDR3aa: CASRGLEETQYF
v_gene: TRBV9; j_gene: TRBJ2-1; CDR3aa: CASSVEGLAGVGANEQFF
v_gene: TRBV2; j_gene: TRBJ1-3; CDR3aa: CASRQGAGNTIYF
v_gene: TRBV7-2; j_gene: TRBJ1-5; CDR3aa: CASSPQGASSQPQHF
v_gene: TRBV5-1; j_gene: TRBJ2-3; CDR3aa: CASSLTPSTDTQYF
v_gene: TRBV20-1; j_gene: TRBJ2-1; CDR3aa: CSASRMEREFF
v_gene: TRBV5-8; j_gene: TRBJ2-4; CDR3aa: CASGRQGTSPGAKNIQYF
v_gene: TRBV28; j_gene: TRBJ2-3; CDR3aa: CASSKTGTGGTDTQYF
v_gene: TRBV5-1; j_gene: TRBJ1-1; CDR3aa: CASSSTTSPTEAFF
v_gene: TRBV19; j_gene: TRBJ2-7; CDR3aa: CASSITGTPNEQYF
v_gene: TRBV7-9; j_gene: TRBJ1-2; CDR3aa: CASSSLSREGANYGYTF
v_gene: TRBV6-1; j_gene: TRBJ2-2; CDR3aa: CASSLANTGELFF
v_gene: TRBV27; j_gene: TRBJ1-4; CDR3aa: CASSLGGTNEKLFF
v_gene: TRBV7-9; j_gene: TRBJ2-1; CDR3aa: CASSRTATGSGEQFF
v_gene: TRBV28; j_gene: TRBJ2-1; CDR3aa: CASSAYNEQFF
v_gene: TRBV11-2; j_gene: TRBJ2-7; CDR3aa: CASSLVSGSSYEQYF
v_gene: TRBV9; j_gene: TRBJ1-1; CDR3aa: CASSVATGSTEAFF
v_gene: TRBV5-1; j_gene: TRBJ2-3; CDR3aa: CASSSTLDTQYF
v_gene: TRBV9; j_gene: TRBJ2-7; CDR3aa: CASSVRAGVSEQYF
v_gene: TRBV9; j_gene: TRBJ1-5; CDR3aa: CASSVSGQAGQPQHF
v_gene: TRBV28; j_gene: TRBJ1-1; CDR3aa: CASSPGWGNTEAFF
v_gene: TRBV4-3; j_gene: TRBJ1-4; CDR3aa: CASSLGGSSNEKLFF
v_gene: TRBV5-6; j_gene: TRBJ1-2; CDR3aa: CASSLAGAGNYGYTF
v_gene: TRBV18; j_gene: TRBJ2-3; CDR3aa: CASSPWGTSGRSTDTQYF
v_gene: TRBV4-3; j_gene: TRBJ2-2; CDR3aa: CASSQMTGGQGTGELFF
v_gene: TRBV4-1; j_gene: TRBJ2-1; CDR3aa: CASSPGGGRDAYNEQFF
v_gene: TRBV7-9; j_gene: TRBJ2-1; CDR3aa: CASSLGASGMSYNEQFF
v_gene: TRBV11-3; j_gene: TRBJ1-4; CDR3aa: CASSPRGLTNEKLFF
v_gene: TRBV14; j_gene: TRBJ1-1; CDR3aa: CASSQGTGMNTEAFF
v_gene: TRBV2; j_gene: TRBJ1-2; CDR3aa: CASRELFGYTF
v_gene: TRBV2; j_gene: TRBJ2-2; CDR3aa: CASSWTANTGELFF
v_gene: TRBV7-3; j_gene: TRBJ1-3; CDR3aa: CASREGPLSGNTIYF
v_gene: TRBV28; j_gene: TRBJ1-4; CDR3aa: CASSTGRGDEKLFF
v_gene: TRBV5-1; j_gene: TRBJ2-7; CDR3aa: CASSRGLAGVSYEQYF
v_gene: TRBV6-1; j_gene: TRBJ2-7; CDR3aa: CASSEVAFLSYEQYF
v_gene: TRBV28; j_gene: TRBJ2-7; CDR3aa: CASSFAKVGSYEQYF
v_gene: TRBV18; j_gene: TRBJ1-1; CDR3aa: CATQRGENTEAFF